This T cell receptor (beta chain) was recorded in a study of blood T cells in healthy people across ages. Findings and caveats of the study: Older age went with lower TCR beta diversity per million T cells, in a roughly linear way.

This clonotype was counted between two and nine times. Its target is unknown. Primed by a sample-barcoded 5' primer and a J-beta primer mix, a second PCR proceeded for roughly 6 to 12 cycles. TCRdb re-derived calls from the 5' RACE reads in MiXCR, one entry per CDR3 protein. The sample yields hundreds of thousands of distinct CDR3 sequences, more than 45% seen once. The CDR3 length is 15 residues. The germline V gene has CDR1 SGHKS and CDR2 YYEKEE (reference sequence). Trimming at V came to 4 bases and at J to 1 base, leaving 8 bases not matched to a gene. With each sample, at least 5 micrograms of total RNA were extracted.

The sequenced sample consisted of blood. The origin of this receptor is a man in his thirties or forties in good health. The chain has TRBV5-5 and TRBJ2-7; 7 nucleotides agree with TRBD1. DNA for the CDR3: TGTGCCAGCAGCACTGGACAGGCAATATCCTACGAGCAGTACTTC. Its protein product is CASSTGQAISYEQYF.